The 5 T cell receptor beta chains listed next were all sequenced from one sample in a study of blood T cell repertoires in COVID-19. Here immunoSEQ multiplex PCR was the method, and the copy in TCRdb shows in-frame clones only, minus some. Altogether 60,000 or so clones are present, about 80% being singletons, with the ten largest covering roughly 4%. Sample: peripheral blood. Receptor source: a man aged 55 to 70 with acute or convalescent COVID-19.

The chain carries TRBV7-3 and TRBJ2-3, with D perhaps matching TRBD1 (6 bases). The V end was cut by 5 bases, the J end by 4 bases, with 16 bases between. The germline V gene has CDR1 SGHTA and CDR2 FQGTGA. This CDR3 has 15 amino acids. The CDR3 region is CASSETVQGSDTQYF. As DNA, the CDR3 is TGTGCCAGCAGCGAAACGGTCCAGGGGTCAGATACGCAGTATTTT.

The rearrangement joins TRBV6-5 to TRBJ2-1; D is uncertain. The CDR3 consists of 12 residues. The ends were cut back, 3 bases at V and 4 bases at J, with 4 bases in the middle. Germline lookup yields CDR1 MNHEY and CDR2 SVGAGI. The CDR3 DNA reads TGTGCCAGCAGTTATAGATACAATGAGCAGTTCTTC. Translated: CASSYRYNEQFF.

This rearrangement joins TRBV29-1 to TRBJ2-2; D possibly corresponds to TRBD1 (6 bases). Germline V gives CDR1 SQVTM, CDR2 ANQGSEA. The CDR3 spans 13 residues. Trimming took 5 bases from V and 5 from J, leaving 12 bases between them. The CDR3 nucleotides read TGCAGCGTTTTCTCAGGGGAAACCGGGGAGCTGTTTTTT. Its protein is CSVFSGETGELFF.

The chain employs TRBV5-1 and TRBJ2-7; D may be TRBD1 (5 bases). The CDR3 contains 14 residues. The V end was cut by 7 bases, the J end by 5 bases, with 19 bases between. Germline CDR1 SGHRS, CDR2 YFSETQ. The chain's CDR3 is CASGPPDTLDEQYF. The DNA of the CDR3 is TGCGCCAGCGGTCCACCGGACACCCTAGACGAGCAGTACTTC.

This clone occurred once. The chain employs TRBV7-3 and TRBJ2-3, with TRBD1 matching over 10 bases. The J segment lost 5 bases and the V segment lost 4 bases, leaving 6 bases of the junction unmatched. CDR1 is SGHTA, CDR2 FQGTGA, per germline. The CDR3 covers 15 residues. CDR3: CASSSIGQGGDTQYF. The CDR3 DNA reads TGTGCCAGCAGCTCCATCGGACAGGGGGGAGATACGCAGTATTTT.